Listed below are T cell receptor beta chains from one sample, sequenced in a study of blood T cell repertoires in COVID-19. Only in-frame clones appear in the TCRdb table, and some are missing; sequencing was by immunoSEQ multiplex PCR. The sample holds 150,000 to 200,000 clones, roughly 90% seen once. Specimen: peripheral blood. These receptors came from a woman aged 55-69 years with COVID-19, enrolled during active disease. Each CDR3 is given with its conserved first and last residue. A D gene is named only where the DNA matches it firmly. Clone size is shown for a subset of rows, as once, few, many or a class of expanded clone.

TRBV30,TRBJ1-1,NA,few,TGTGCCTGGAGTTACCCGGGACTCCTGAACACTGAAGCTTTCTTT,CAWSYPGLLNTEAFF
TRBV18,TRBJ2-5,NA,NA,TGTGCCAGCTCACCACCGGAGGGCGCCGTCGGGACCCAGTACTTC,CASSPPEGAVGTQYF
TRBV19,TRBJ1-4,TRBD1,NA,TGTGCCAGTAGTGCACAGGGGAATGAAAAACTGTTTTTT,CASSAQGNEKLFF
TRBV21-1,TRBJ2-7,NA,NA,TGTGCCAGCGGAAGGGGGTCCCTTCCCTACGAGCAGTACTTC,CASGRGSLPYEQYF
TRBV30,TRBJ2-7,NA,NA,TGTGCCTGGAGTGTAAGGGGTCCCAGGGATGGCGAGCAGTACTTC,CAWSVRGPRDGEQYF
TRBV28,TRBJ1-5,NA,NA,TGTGCCAGCAGTTCCCAGGGGCGGAATCAGCCCCAGCATTTT,CASSSQGRNQPQHF
TRBV18,TRBJ2-5,TRBD1,NA,TGTGCCAGCTCATCTACAGGGGCTTCAGAGACCCAGTACTTC,CASSSTGASETQYF
TRBV7-9,TRBJ1-1,TRBD1,NA,TGTGCCAGCAGCTACAGGGGAACTGAAGCTTTCTTT,CASSYRGTEAFF
TRBV29-1,TRBJ2-1,TRBD2,NA,TGCAGCGTTGAAGAACTAGCGGGACCGGGGGGTGAGCAGTTCTTC,CSVEELAGPGGEQFF
TRBV24-1,TRBJ2-1,NA,NA,TGTGCCACCAGTGATTACCGACTAGGATCCTACAATGAGCAGTTCTTC,CATSDYRLGSYNEQFF
TRBV9,TRBJ2-7,TRBD2,NA,TGTGCCAGCAGCGCCGGGACTAGCGGCTACGAGCAGTACTTC,CASSAGTSGYEQYF
TRBV5-1,TRBJ2-1,NA,NA,TGCGCCAGCAGCTTGTACTACGACAATGAGCAGTTCTTC,CASSLYYDNEQFF
TRBV27,TRBJ2-3,TRBD2,NA,TGTGCCAGCAGTTCCCTTAGCGGGAGGGCCCGAGATACGCAGTATTTT,CASSSLSGRARDTQYF
TRBV29-1,TRBJ1-3,NA,NA,TGCAGCGTCTCCGCGGGGTTCTCTGGAAACACCATATATTTT,CSVSAGFSGNTIYF
TRBV27,TRBJ2-7,NA,NA,TGTGCCAGCAGTTTAAAAGATGGGGGGTACGAGCAGTACTTC,CASSLKDGGYEQYF
TRBV4-3,TRBJ1-4,NA,once,TGCGCCAGCAGCCACGATATGGGACTTGGTAATGAAAAACTGTTTTTT,CASSHDMGLGNEKLFF
TRBV5-1,TRBJ2-3,TRBD2,NA,TGCGCCAGCAGCGTAAGGACTAGCGGGAGGGAAAATACGCAGTATTTT,CASSVRTSGRENTQYF
TRBV6-2/TRBV6-3,TRBJ2-5,NA,NA,TGTGCCAGCAGTTACCCGGAGGAGACCCAGTACTTC,CASSYPEETQYF
TRBV5-4,TRBJ2-7,TRBD1,once,TGTGCCAGCAGCTTAAACAGGGGGCTGGTCGAGCAGTACTTC,CASSLNRGLVEQYF
TRBV4-3,TRBJ2-1,TRBD1,NA,TGCGCCAGCAGCCGAGACAGGGGTAGTGAGCAGTTCTTC,CASSRDRGSEQFF
TRBV12-5,TRBJ1-2,TRBD1,NA,TGTGCTAGTGGTGCCCCGGGACAGGGGGCCCGCTACACCTTC,CASGAPGQGARYTF
TRBV6-5,TRBJ1-2,NA,NA,TGTGCCAGCATGGTACCAGGGGCCTATGGCTACACCTTC,CASMVPGAYGYTF
TRBV4-3,TRBJ2-7,TRBD2,NA,TGCGCCAGCAGCCAACAACAAGGGACTAGCGGGAGTGCGGTCTCCTACGAGCAGTACTTC,CASSQQQGTSGSAVSYEQYF
TRBV28,TRBJ1-6,TRBD1,NA,TGTGCCAGCAGTTTAAGACAGGGAAACAATTCACCCCTCCACTTT,CASSLRQGNNSPLHF
TRBV11-1,TRBJ2-1,TRBD1,NA,TGTGCCAGCAGCCACGGACAGGGGGCATACAATGAGCAGTTCTTC,CASSHGQGAYNEQFF
TRBV7-2,TRBJ2-7,TRBD2,NA,TGTGCCAGCAGCTCGCAAGGGATTAGCGGGAGTAGTTACGAGCAGTACTTC,CASSSQGISGSSYEQYF
TRBV4-3,TRBJ1-2,NA,few,TGCGCCAGCAGCCAAGGGCGGGTCCATGGCTACACCTTC,CASSQGRVHGYTF
TRBV15,TRBJ2-7,TRBD2,few,TGTGCCACCAGCAGAGGGTACTCTAGCGGGAGAGGTGAGCAGTACTTC,CATSRGYSSGRGEQYF
TRBV24-1,TRBJ1-2,NA,NA,TGTGCCACCAGTACCACCCCGGGGGATTCTAGATCCTATGGCTACACCTTC,CATSTTPGDSRSYGYTF
TRBV7-9,TRBJ1-5,TRBD1,few,TGTGCCAGCAGCCTGACAGGGGTTCAGCCCCAGCATTTT,CASSLTGVQPQHF
TRBV5-6,TRBJ1-5,TRBD1,many,TGTGCCAGCAGCCCGACAGGGCTTCAGCCCCAGCATTTT,CASSPTGLQPQHF
TRBV5-5,TRBJ2-6,NA,once,TGTGCCAGCAGCTTGGTCAGGGCTGGGGCCAACGTCCTGACTTTC,CASSLVRAGANVLTF
TRBV28,TRBJ1-5,TRBD1,NA,TGTGCCAGCAGGCCACAGGGGAGCAATCAGCCCCAGCATTTT,CASRPQGSNQPQHF